The source of this T cell receptor beta chain is a study of CD8+ T cells in alopecia areata (dated by TCRdb to the late 2010s). With regard to the full study: To study T cell clonal expansion in alopecia areata, the researchers applied high-throughput TCRbeta sequencing to both the C3H/HeJ mouse model and human patients. On the human side, TCRbeta sequencing was run on scalp tissue and on sorted CD4+ and CD8+ peripheral blood T cells from healthy controls and from alopecia areata patients with either patchy or totalis/universalis disease. Scalp clonality was compared among normal scalp (n=4), patchy alopecia areata scalp (n=8), and alopecia totalis/universalis scalp (n=8). The RNA source kit depended on sample type: the PAXgene miRNA kit for fixed scalp, the miRNeasy kit for PBMCs, and the RNeasy kit for mouse skin. immunoSEQ multiplex PCR using 35 Vbeta forward primers and 13 Jbeta reverse primers was used to amplify TCRbeta CDR3 regions. The investigation overall reported the following: Scalp TCR repertoire analysis is complicated because resident alphabeta T cells in normal human skin are also sequenced, whereas mouse skin is dominated by gammadelta T cells. Shared TCR sequences between patients were less evident than in mice, which may be partly attributable to HLA diversity in the patient population. Compared with normal scalp, lesional scalp, particularly in alopecia totalis/universalis, had higher clonality and more expanded CD8+ clones, which suggests antigenic drive.

This clone has more than one count but fewer than ten. No cognate antigen has been identified for it. No much larger clonotype is one base removed from it; base qualities were not supplied. Relative to germline, V is 4 bases shorter and J is 0 bases shorter, with 18 bases between their ends. The CDR3 covers 17 residues, taking in both the cysteine and the phenylalanine. The read is trimmed to its CDR3 DNA, 51 bases read in frame from base 1. CDR1 and CDR2, per the germline V gene, are SNHLY and FYNNEI. The library was produced with the immunoSEQ multiplex PCR assay. For TCR sequencing, RNA was extracted from every sample and reverse transcribed into cDNA to serve as template. SuperScript III was used for first-strand cDNA synthesis, primed with a 2:1 mix of oligo-dT and random hexamers. A synthetic immune receptor repertoire was used to measure amplification bias, and any remaining bias was corrected computationally. The study's own analysis went as follows. Raw reads were preprocessed for error removal, and CDR3 was defined according to IMGT conventions as running from the conserved cysteine to phenylalanine. Clonality was computed as 1 minus the Shannon entropy, with the entropy normalized by log2 of the number of productive unique TCRs. Scalp TCRbeta sequences were cross-referenced with sorted blood CD4 and CD8 repertoires so that the CD4 or CD8 identity of scalp clones could be inferred. As stored in TCRdb, this immuneACCESS dataset retains in-frame rearrangements with V and J assigned. A fraction of the clones does not appear; measured against another copy, unresolved V genes explain less than half of the discrepancy, and the remainder lacks a known reason. V and J calls and clone size are as listed in that table; D and trimming were resolved from the DNA. A total of about 37,000 clones appear in this sample, under 65% of them only once. The ten largest account for approximately 1.7% of the sample.

For 4 to 6 biomarker-study patients, CD4+ cells were further sorted into CD25+CD127- cells. From alopecia areata patients, peripheral blood was collected along with lesional scalp punch biopsies. PBMCs were separated by density centrifugation and stained for CD3, CD4 and CD8, after which CD4+ and CD8+ T cells were sorted on a FACSAria. The untreated alopecia areata patients were recruited through a multicenter biomarker study. Sequences were obtained from CD4+ Tregs sorted from blood. This receptor was taken from a human donor with alopecia areata. The V and J genes are TRBV2 and TRBJ1-1, and the D gene may be TRBD1, 6 bases matching. The CDR3 protein is CASSGGRAVALNTEAFF. The nucleotide sequence reads as follows: TGTGCCAGCAGTGGGGGGCGCGCCGTAGCCCTGAACACTGAAGCTTTCTTT.